Listed below are T cell receptor beta chains from one sample, sequenced in a study of cytomegalovirus exposure and HLA in healthy donors. The assay was immunoSEQ multiplex PCR, and TCRdb's table has in-frame clones only and misses some. The sample has 20,000 or so clones. Sequencing was carried out using PBMCs. These receptors were collected from a man between 60 and 75 years old in good health and CMV-seropositive. Both conserved end residues are part of each CDR3. D genes are given only for firm matches.

v_call: TRBV19
d_call: .
j_call: TRBJ1-2
cdr3_aa: CASSIHRGTGNGYTF
cdr3_nt: TGTGCCAGTAGTATTCACCGGGGGACGGGGAATGGCTACACCTTC

v_call: TRBV6-1
d_call: .
j_call: TRBJ1-3
cdr3_aa: CASSEDMGSGNTIYF
cdr3_nt: TGTGCCAGCAGTGAAGACATGGGGAGCGGAAACACCATATATTTT

v_call: TRBV4-2
d_call: TRBD2
j_call: TRBJ2-2
cdr3_aa: CASSPTSGRATGELFF
cdr3_nt: TGTGCCAGCAGCCCGACTAGCGGGAGGGCAACCGGGGAGCTGTTTTTT

v_call: TRBV5-6
d_call: .
j_call: TRBJ2-1
cdr3_aa: CASSAGLPVGQFF
cdr3_nt: TGTGCCAGCAGCGCCGGACTACCGGTAGGGCAGTTCTTC

v_call: TRBV5-1
d_call: .
j_call: TRBJ1-4
cdr3_aa: CASSWTGTRAEKLFF
cdr3_nt: TGCGCCAGCAGCTGGACCGGGACACGGGCAGAAAAACTGTTTTTT

v_call: TRBV18
d_call: .
j_call: TRBJ1-2
cdr3_aa: CASSTQAPQNYGYTF
cdr3_nt: TGTGCCAGCTCTACACAGGCACCACAAAACTATGGCTACACCTTC

v_call: TRBV11-2
d_call: TRBD1
j_call: TRBJ1-2
cdr3_aa: CASSFMQGDYGYTF
cdr3_nt: TGTGCCAGCAGCTTCATGCAGGGGGATTATGGCTACACCTTC

v_call: TRBV29-1
d_call: .
j_call: TRBJ1-1
cdr3_aa: CSVARAGPEAFF
cdr3_nt: TGCAGCGTTGCGCGGGCAGGCCCTGAAGCTTTCTTT

v_call: TRBV11-2
d_call: .
j_call: TRBJ2-5
cdr3_aa: CASSLDRETQYF
cdr3_nt: TGTGCCAGCAGCTTAGATCGGGAGACCCAGTACTTC

v_call: TRBV19
d_call: .
j_call: TRBJ1-5
cdr3_aa: CASTPGPGLQPQHF
cdr3_nt: TGTGCCAGTACCCCCGGCCCGGGTCTTCAGCCCCAGCATTTT

v_call: TRBV2
d_call: TRBD1
j_call: TRBJ2-1
cdr3_aa: CASRAQGSGNEQFF
cdr3_nt: TGTGCCAGCAGGGCACAGGGGTCAGGCAATGAGCAGTTCTTC

v_call: TRBV20-1
d_call: .
j_call: TRBJ1-1
cdr3_aa: CSARGDTEAFF
cdr3_nt: TGCAGTGCTAGGGGAGACACTGAAGCTTTCTTT

v_call: TRBV2
d_call: TRBD2
j_call: TRBJ2-1
cdr3_aa: CASSGTSGVFNEQFF
cdr3_nt: TGTGCCAGCAGTGGGACTAGCGGGGTCTTCAATGAGCAGTTCTTC

v_call: TRBV4-2
d_call: .
j_call: TRBJ2-5
cdr3_aa: CASSRLVGAGAQYF
cdr3_nt: TGTGCCAGCAGCAGACTTGTGGGCGCCGGGGCCCAGTACTTC

v_call: TRBV12-2
d_call: .
j_call: TRBJ1-1
cdr3_aa: CASRCRGWHTEAFF
cdr3_nt: TGTGCAAGTCGCTGTCGAGGGTGGCACACTGAAGCTTTCTTT

v_call: TRBV9
d_call: .
j_call: TRBJ2-2
cdr3_aa: CASSGSLAYNTGELFF
cdr3_nt: TGTGCCAGCAGCGGTTCCTTAGCGTACAACACCGGGGAGCTGTTTTTT

v_call: TRBV7-2
d_call: TRBD2
j_call: TRBJ2-7
cdr3_aa: CASSPQGGPYEQYF
cdr3_nt: TGTGCCAGCAGCCCCCAGGGAGGGCCCTACGAGCAGTACTTC

v_call: TRBV11-2
d_call: TRBD2
j_call: TRBJ2-7
cdr3_aa: CASSSLAGGPYEQYF
cdr3_nt: TGTGCCAGCAGCTCTTTAGCGGGAGGGCCCTACGAGCAGTACTTC

v_call: TRBV7-7
d_call: TRBD1
j_call: TRBJ2-7
cdr3_aa: CASSLSTGGRSYEQYF
cdr3_nt: TGTGCCAGCAGCCTCTCGACAGGGGGACGCTCCTACGAGCAGTACTTC

v_call: TRBV29-1
d_call: .
j_call: TRBJ2-1
cdr3_aa: CSALWDMPDNEQFF
cdr3_nt: TGCAGCGCCCTTTGGGACATGCCCGACAATGAGCAGTTCTTC